This T cell receptor beta chain appears in the sequencing data of a study of T cell repertoires in cytomegalovirus infection. About the study: Carrying CMV and the relevant HLA type showed in public TCR beta signatures.

The ends lost 0 bases at V and 6 bases at J; junction bases unmatched: 2. From germline, CDR1 is LGHNA and CDR2 YNFKEQ. This CDR3 has 15 amino acids. This clonotype was counted at least ten times. TCRdb re-called the reads with MiXCR, one entry per CDR3 protein. The sample holds hundreds of thousands of distinct CDR3 sequences, around a sixth seen once. The sequence was collected from a human donor in good health (CMV status not recorded). Some clones in this sample may be carry-over from other donors' samples. The chain is built from TRBV4-2 and TRBJ2-7; 13 bases map to TRBD2. Sequenced material: PBMCs. This CDR3 is CASSQETSGGREQYF. In DNA, the CDR3 is TGTGCCAGCAGCCAAGAGACTAGCGGGGGGCGCGAGCAGTACTTC.